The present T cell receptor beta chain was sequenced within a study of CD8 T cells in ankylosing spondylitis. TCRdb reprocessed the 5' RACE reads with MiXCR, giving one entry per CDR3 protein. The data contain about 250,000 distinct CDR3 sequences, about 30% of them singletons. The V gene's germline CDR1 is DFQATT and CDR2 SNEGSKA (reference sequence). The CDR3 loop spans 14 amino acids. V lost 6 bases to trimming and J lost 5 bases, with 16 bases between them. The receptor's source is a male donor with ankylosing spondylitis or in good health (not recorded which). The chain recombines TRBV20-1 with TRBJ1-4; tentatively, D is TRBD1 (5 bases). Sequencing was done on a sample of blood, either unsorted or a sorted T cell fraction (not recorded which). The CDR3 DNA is TGCAGTGCGGGGCGGGCAGGCTCCAATGAAAAACTGTTTTTT. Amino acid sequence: CSAGRAGSNEKLFF.